This T cell receptor (beta chain) was profiled in a study of T cell responses to AZD1222 COVID-19 vaccine. Clones were read by immunoSEQ multiplex PCR, and TCRdb kept only the in-frame ones, dropping some. Counted here are 80,000 to 100,000 clones, approximately 85% occurring once; the ten biggest clones make up around 3.6%. From germline, CDR1 is SGHTS and CDR2 YDEGEE. V lost 4 bases, J lost 4 bases, and 9 bases stayed unmatched. The CDR3 runs to 16 residues. This chain uses TRBV5-8 with TRBJ2-2, with 8 bases identical to TRBD2. This sample comprised peripheral blood, obtained 28 days after the second AZD1222 dose. This TCR came from an adult who received the AZD1222 COVID-19 vaccine. The CDR3: CASSPGGATFTGELFF. Here the CDR3 DNA reads TGTGCCAGCAGCCCGGGGGGGGCGACCTTCACCGGGGAGCTGTTTTTT.